This TCR beta chain was obtained from a study of lymphopenia after photon versus proton radiotherapy. Regarding the study as a whole: Under photons, naive T cells and diversity fell while effector/memory populations rose. Only patients who died were analyzed for survival; proton advantage is unproven.

About this clone: What it binds is not known.

TCRdb's copy holds only in-frame clones and misses some; the assay was immunoSEQ multiplex PCR. The sample shows around 50,000 clones, approximately 84% of them seen only once. V dropped 0 bases and J dropped 0 bases, with 9 bases sitting between them. The CDR3 consists of 17 residues. The germline V gene has CDR1 KGHSH and CDR2 LQKENI. The chain links TRBV18 to TRBJ2-6; a possible D gene is TRBD2 (6 bases). The clonotype originates from a man aged 55 to 69 with pancreatic cancer. The sequencing here drew on peripheral blood, taken from a patient treated with proton-based radiotherapy. The CDR3 spells CASSPPGGTSGANVLTF. Written as DNA, the CDR3 is TGTGCCAGCTCACCACCGGGCGGGACCTCTGGGGCCAACGTCCTGACTTTC.